The 20 T cell receptor beta chains in this list originate from one sample, sequenced in a study of T cells after yellow fever vaccination. MiXCR, run by TCRdb on the 5' RACE reads, gives a single entry per CDR3 protein. This table has more than 200,000 distinct CDR3 sequences, over 3% appearing once. The starting material was PBMCs, obtained 15 days after the yellow fever booster vaccination. Receptors originate from a man between 18 and 35 years old who received the YFV17D yellow fever vaccine.

This clonotype was recorded at least ten times. This chain joins TRBV10-3 and TRBJ2-5; D is tentatively TRBD1 or TRBD2 (5 bases each). Germline-derived CDR1 and CDR2 are ENHRY and SYGVKD. The V end lost 6 bases, the J end lost 4 bases, and 12 bases lay between the germline ends. The CDR3 is made up of 13 amino acids. The CDR3 bases are TGTGCCATCAGGCTCAGGGACGGAGAGACCCAGTACTTC. Encoded protein: CAIRLRDGETQYF.

This clonotype has a count of ten or more. J is TRBJ1-2 and V is TRBV20-1, with D possibly being TRBD1 (6 bases). Trimming removed 6 bases at V and 7 bases at J, with 18 bases between. The germline CDR1 and CDR2 sequences are DFQATT and SNEGSKA (reference sequence). This CDR3 is 13 amino acids long. This CDR3 reads CSAPVGGASGYTF. The CDR3 DNA is TGCAGTGCCCCGGTAGGGGGGGCCAGTGGCTACACCTTC.

This clonotype was observed at least ten times. The V gene is TRBV12-3 or TRBV12-4, the J gene TRBJ1-2; D call uncertain. The CDR3 totals 12 residues. V dropped 7 bases and J dropped 4 bases, with 10 bases sitting between them. The CDR3 DNA reads TGTGCCAGCACCTTAAGCACCTATGGCTACACCTTC. Translation gives CASTLSTYGYTF.

In its sample, this clonotype was seen many times. The chain employs TRBV5-1 and TRBJ2-7, with 12 bases fitting TRBD1. CDR1 is SGHRS and CDR2 is YFSETQ in the germline V gene. V shed 4 bases, J shed 10 bases, and the junction held 12 bases outside the gene matches. The CDR3 is made up of 15 amino acids. The CDR3 DNA reads as TGCGCCAGCAGCCCGGGGCCCGGGACAGGGGGCGACCAGTACTTC. This sequence encodes CASSPGPGTGGDQYF.

In its sample, this clonotype was seen a few times. The chain employs TRBV5-4 and TRBJ2-1; a weak D match, TRBD1 (6 bases). The CDR3 covers 13 residues. Germline CDR1 SGHNT, CDR2 YYREEE (reference sequence). Between the trimmed V and J ends, which lost 0 bases and 8 bases, there was a span of 9 bases. CDR3 bases: TGTGCCAGCAGCTTGGACAGGGTCTATGAGCAGTTCTTC. It codes for CASSLDRVYEQFF.

Many counts were recorded for this clonotype. V is TRBV9 and J is TRBJ2-1, with 9 bases aligning to TRBD2. The CDR3 runs to 14 residues. The junction had 2 bases not matched to a gene; V was cut back by 3 bases and J by 4 bases. Per germline, CDR1 SGDLS and CDR2 YYNGEE. The CDR3 sequence: CASSGGLAYNEQFF. The CDR3 nucleotides read TGTGCCAGCAGCGGTGGACTAGCGTACAATGAGCAGTTCTTC. The complete variable domain, with remaining parts taken from reference TRBV9 and TRBJ2-1, reads DSGVTQTPKHLITATGQRVTLRCSPRSGDLSVYWYQQSLDQGLQFLIQYYNGEERAKGNILERFSAQQFPDLHSELNLSSLELGDSALYFCASSGGLAYNEQFFGPGTRLTVL.

This clonotype was seen ten or more times. The rearrangement uses TRBV5-1 and TRBJ2-5; D remains ambiguous. Deletions cut 7 bases from V and 1 base from J, with 8 bases between. The length of the CDR3 is 12 residues. Germline CDR1 is SGHRS and CDR2 is YFSETQ. CDR3 amino acids: CASRERQETQYF. The CDR3 coding sequence is TGCGCCAGCCGAGAGCGCCAAGAGACCCAGTACTTC.

This clonotype was observed at least ten times. J is TRBJ1-1 and V is TRBV5-4; D unclear. Between the trimmed V and J ends, which lost 0 bases and 5 bases, there was a span of 8 bases. Germline loops: CDR1 SGHNT, CDR2 YYREEE (reference sequence). CDR3 length: 13 amino acids. The CDR3: CASSLGFGTEAFF. Written as DNA, the CDR3 is TGTGCCAGCAGCTTGGGGTTCGGGACTGAAGCTTTCTTT.

In this sample, this clonotype turned up many times. This chain connects TRBV6-2 or TRBV6-3 to TRBJ2-3; possibly TRBD1 or TRBD2 for D (5 bases each). Deletions cut 7 bases from V and 0 bases from J, with 14 bases between. This CDR3 is 15 amino acids long. Germline-derived CDR1 and CDR2 are MNHEY and SVGEGT. CDR3 residues: CASTHRDRSTDTQYF. The CDR3 DNA reads as TGTGCCAGCACCCACCGGGACCGTAGCACAGATACGCAGTATTTT.

This clonotype appeared many times. This chain connects TRBV5-5 to TRBJ1-1, with 7 bases aligning to TRBD1. This CDR3 spans 14 amino acids. The germline gives CDR1 SGHKS, CDR2 YYEKEE (reference sequence). The V segment lost 2 bases and the J segment 7 bases; nucleotides outside the gene matches: 8. As DNA, the CDR3 is TGTGCCAGCAGCTTTTCAGACAGGGAGGTTGAAGCTTTCTTT. Residues: CASSFSDREVEAFF.

This clonotype has ten or more counts. This chain joins TRBV7-3 and TRBJ2-1; maybe TRBD1 (6 bases). Trimming shortened V by 5 bases and J by 8 bases, and 13 bases separated the two germline ends. The CDR3 consists of 13 residues. Germline CDR1 and CDR2: SGHTA and FQGTGA. The CDR3 is CASSIQGKDEQFF. The CDR3 region has the DNA TGTGCCAGCAGCATACAGGGAAAGGATGAGCAGTTCTTC.

This clonotype came up many times. The gene calls are TRBV6-2 or TRBV6-3 and TRBJ2-3, with TRBD2 identical over 12 bases. The CDR3 length is 20 residues. CDR1 and CDR2 from the germline V gene are MNHEY and SVGEGT. Trimming removed 7 bases from V and 0 bases from J; junction bases left unmatched: 17. In nucleotides, the CDR3 is TGTGCCAGCAAAAAGAACCCTAGCGGGGGGGTCACCGTCAGCACAGATACGCAGTATTTT. This codes for CASKKNPSGGVTVSTDTQYF.

This clonotype was seen repeatedly, ten times or more. The junction and the germline gene differ at one end; a read error may be behind it. The chain combines TRBV6-6 with TRBJ2-7; no definite D call. The CDR3 loop spans 10 amino acids. From germline, CDR1 is MNHNY and CDR2 SVGAGI (reference sequence). The DNA for the CDR3 is TGTGCCACCCCCTCCCACGAGCAGTACTTC. Translating gives CATPSHEQYF.

This clonotype was seen ten or more times. The genes are TRBV7-2 and TRBJ2-1; D remains unclear. V lost 1 base to trimming and J lost 0 bases, with 7 bases between them. The CDR3 loop spans 15 amino acids. The V gene's germline CDR1 is SGHTA and CDR2 FQGNSA. The CDR3 reads CASSLVGDSYNEQFF. As DNA, the CDR3 is TGTGCCAGCAGCTTAGTTGGGGACTCCTACAATGAGCAGTTCTTC.

This clonotype was observed a handful of times. The V and J genes are TRBV5-1 and TRBJ1-6, with D uncertain. From germline, CDR1 is SGHRS and CDR2 YFSETQ. V lost 0 bases to trimming and J lost 10 bases, with 8 bases between them. This CDR3 comprises 13 residues. The CDR3 DNA reads TGCGCCAGCAGCTTGGGGGGTCAGTCACCCCTCCACTTT. Its protein product is CASSLGGQSPLHF.

This clonotype showed up many times. The chain employs TRBV7-8 and TRBJ2-7; TRBD1 matches 11 bases. Per the germline V gene, CDR1 is SGHVS and CDR2 is FQNEAQ. V dropped 3 bases and J dropped 4; count of bases not matched to a gene: 5. The CDR3 totals 15 residues. CDR3 sequence reads: CASSFFGQGAYEQYV. As DNA, the CDR3 is TGTGCCAGCAGCTTCTTCGGACAGGGGGCATACGAGCAGTACGTC.

The sample holds many counts of this clonotype. The V call is TRBV20-1, the J call TRBJ1-5, with a tentative D call TRBD1 (5 bases). Germline CDR1 reads DFQATT; CDR2 reads SNEGSKA (reference sequence). V gave up 0 bases and J gave up 9 bases, with 12 bases separating them. The CDR3 runs to 13 residues. CDR3 DNA: TGCAGTGCTAGAGATACTAGGGGTCGGCCCCAGCATTTT. Protein: CSARDTRGRPQHF.

There are many counts of this clonotype. The rearrangement links TRBV18 to TRBJ1-5, with D perhaps TRBD1 (6 bases). The CDR3 length is 15 residues. Germline V lookup: CDR1 KGHSH, CDR2 LQKENI. The germline V and J ends were trimmed by 2 bases and 6 bases, with 14 bases remaining between them. The CDR3 DNA follows: TGTGCCAGCTCACCAGTAGGGGGAAGGGGTCAGCCCCAGCATTTT. This codes for CASSPVGGRGQPQHF.

In its sample, this clonotype was seen many times. The chain couples TRBV27 to TRBJ2-2, with D perhaps TRBD2 (6 bases). Trimming cost V 1 base and J 1 base, with 16 bases left between them. This CDR3 contains 18 residues. The V gene's germline CDR1 is MNHEY and CDR2 SMNVEV (reference sequence). This CDR3 reads CASSLWGTPGLNTGELFF. In nucleotides, the CDR3 is TGTGCCAGCAGTTTATGGGGGACCCCGGGACTGAACACCGGGGAGCTGTTTTTT.

This clonotype was counted ten times or more. The V and J genes are TRBV12-3 or TRBV12-4 and TRBJ2-1; D is unresolved. V was trimmed by 4 bases and J by 3 bases, leaving 19 bases between them. The CDR3 extends over 17 amino acids. CDR3 amino acids: CASSSRGWHLLYNEQFF. The CDR3 DNA follows: TGTGCCAGCAGTTCCCGTGGATGGCACCTACTCTACAATGAGCAGTTCTTC.